A single sample is the source of the 2 T cell receptor beta chains below, sequenced in a study of CD8+ T cells in alopecia areata. Extracted RNA was reverse transcribed, and the resulting cDNA served as sequencing template. Produced via immunoSEQ multiplex PCR; TCRdb's table is partial and in-frame only. Altogether approximately 280,000 clones were found in the sample, and no singletons occur. Cells from pooled cutaneous lymph nodes were sorted by CD4, CD8alpha, NKG2D, NKG2ACE and other markers. Source material: CD4+ T cells sorted from a lymph node. The receptor set was obtained from a C3H/HeJ mouse with alopecia areata. The strain's MHC type: H2-k.

This clone was detected a few times. The genes are named according to mouse. The read comes to an end 3 residues before the CDR3 does, leaving the germline J gene to fill in the end. The chain joins TRBV13-1 to TRBJ1-6; 8 bases are shared with TRBD1. TRBJ1-6 is an ORF, and what it does is uncertain. Germline assignment: CDR1 NSHNY and CDR2 SYGAGN. This CDR3 contains 13 residues. V shed 5 bases and J 7 bases; nucleotides not matched to a gene: 2. The CDR3 spells CASRQGGNSPLYF. The CDR3 bases that were read are TGTGCCAGCAGACAGGGGGGGAATTCGCCC.

This clone was counted between two and nine times. Mouse gene names and germline throughout. The observed sequence ends 4 residues before the CDR3 terminus, with the missing tail filled in from the germline J gene. The sample contains more than one DNA sequence encoding this CDR3. The rearrangement uses TRBV13-3 and TRBJ2-1; TRBD2 aligns across 9 bases. Unmatched junction bases numbered 3, after V lost 1 base and J lost 4 bases. The CDR3 length is 15 residues. CDR1 and CDR2 from the germline V gene are NNHDY and SYVADS. Here the CDR3 reads CASSDLLGGYAEQFF. The sequenced part of the CDR3 DNA is TGTGCCAGCAGTGATCTCCTGGGGGGGTATGCT.